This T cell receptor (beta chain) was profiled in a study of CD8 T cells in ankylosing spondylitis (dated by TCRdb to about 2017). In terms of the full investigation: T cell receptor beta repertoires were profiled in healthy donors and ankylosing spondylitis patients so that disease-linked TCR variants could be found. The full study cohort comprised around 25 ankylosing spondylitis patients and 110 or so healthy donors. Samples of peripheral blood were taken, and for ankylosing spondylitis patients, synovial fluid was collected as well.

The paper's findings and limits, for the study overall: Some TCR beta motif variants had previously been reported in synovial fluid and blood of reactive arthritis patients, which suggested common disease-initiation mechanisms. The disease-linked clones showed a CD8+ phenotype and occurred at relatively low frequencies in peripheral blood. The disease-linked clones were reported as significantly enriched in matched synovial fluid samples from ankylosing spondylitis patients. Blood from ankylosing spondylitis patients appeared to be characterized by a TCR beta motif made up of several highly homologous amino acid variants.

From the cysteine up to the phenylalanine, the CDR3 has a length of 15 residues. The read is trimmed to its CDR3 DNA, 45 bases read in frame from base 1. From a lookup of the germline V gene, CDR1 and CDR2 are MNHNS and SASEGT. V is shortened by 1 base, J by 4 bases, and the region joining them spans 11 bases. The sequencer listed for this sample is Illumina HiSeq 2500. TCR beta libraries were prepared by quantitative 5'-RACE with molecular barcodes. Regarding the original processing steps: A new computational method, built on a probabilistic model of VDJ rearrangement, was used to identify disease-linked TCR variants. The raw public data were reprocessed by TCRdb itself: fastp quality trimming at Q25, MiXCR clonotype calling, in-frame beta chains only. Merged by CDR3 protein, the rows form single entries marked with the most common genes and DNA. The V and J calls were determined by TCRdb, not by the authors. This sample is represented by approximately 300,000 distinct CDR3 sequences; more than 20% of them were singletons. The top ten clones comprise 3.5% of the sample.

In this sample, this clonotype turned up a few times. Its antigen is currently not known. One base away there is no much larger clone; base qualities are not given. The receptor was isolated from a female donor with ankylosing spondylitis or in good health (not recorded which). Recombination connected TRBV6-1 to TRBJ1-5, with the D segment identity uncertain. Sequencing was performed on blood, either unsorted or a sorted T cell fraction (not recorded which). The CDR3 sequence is CASSEGEQWNQPQHF. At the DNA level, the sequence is TGTGCCAGCAGTGAAGGGGAGCAGTGGAATCAGCCCCAGCATTTT.